The T cell receptor beta chain under discussion was sequenced for a study of pediatric ulcerative colitis (dated by TCRdb to the late 2010s). About the investigation overall: Among the ulcerative colitis patients, about seven had pancolitis and two had left-sided colitis, and histology in every patient was consistent with ulcerative colitis. From 8 to 10 newly diagnosed, treatment-naive pediatric ulcerative colitis patients and four non-IBD control children, paired blood and rectal samples were collected. By Pediatric Ulcerative Colitis Activity Index, a couple of patients had mild disease, several had moderate disease and three had acute severe colitis. Points the paper makes about the study in general: Autologous blood-rectal clonal overlap was significantly higher in ulcerative colitis patients than in controls, suggesting increased T cell trafficking to inflamed tissue. A couple of rectal CDR3 clonotypes were found in every ulcerative colitis patient but in no control. A couple of patients' blood samples yielded substantially fewer templates for technical reasons and were excluded from blood-rectal overlap analysis. T cells from blood may have been included in the rectal pinch biopsies, particularly in patients with overt colitis. Rectal repertoire features separated controls, mild-moderate and acute severe colitis patients; acute severe colitis showed reduced rectal diversity due to clonal expansions. Repertoires were derived from total lymphocyte DNA, so rare subsets such as regulatory T cells may have patterns not reflected. The healthy control group was small, with only four individuals.

The germline V gene yields MNHEY for CDR1 and SVGAGI for CDR2. V is trimmed back by 2 bases and J by 3 bases, and the junction contains 0 bases that no gene match accounts for. From the cysteine up to the phenylalanine, the CDR3 has a length of 14 residues. Only the CDR3 DNA stays, 42 bases, in frame from base 1. On this clone: What this receptor recognizes is not known. No base-level quality is on record; no much larger clone is a single base apart.

During colonoscopy, one to two pinch biopsies were obtained from the rectum for research purposes. Before the diagnostic colonoscopy, none of the ulcerative colitis patients had been given any immunosuppressive medication. Before DNA isolation, rectal biopsies were subjected to proteinase K digestion. The Wizard kit (Promega) was used to extract genomic DNA from the blood and intestinal samples. Rearranged CDR3 beta regions were amplified from genomic DNA with multiplex V and J primers using the immunoSEQ TRB Survey service. To keep depth equal across samples, survey-level sequencing depth of up to 500,000 reads per sample was applied. The libraries were purified and pooled, then sequenced using Illumina technology. The study's processing was this. Productive clonality, sample overlap, pairwise scatters, CDR3 beta length, V/D/J gene usage and productiveness were assessed with immunoSEQ online tools. Calculated diversity was the number of unique rearrangements divided by total templates times 100; Shannon and Simpson indices were also computed. Principal component analysis used the R prcomp function and ggbiplot package on Z-score normalized data. Morisita's index was used to quantify the clonal overlap between blood and rectum within each subject. TCRdb took over this immuneACCESS table, retaining in-frame rearrangements with V and J assigned. Such tables are incomplete; in checked studies, under half of the missing clones stem from an unresolved V gene, and the remainder is unexplained. V, J and clone size are those of that table, while D and trimming were read from the DNA. The sample table records about 36,000 clones; less than 80% of these occur just once. The ten biggest clones cover about 0.71% of the sample.

This clonotype was sampled from a boy under 18 with moderate ulcerative colitis. This sequence uses TRBV6-5 and TRBJ2-7; 11 central bases correspond to TRBD2. The sequencing sample was made of gut tissue. The sequenced DNA is TGTGCCAGCAGTTACGGGACTAGCGGCTACGAGCAGTACTTC. This translates into CASSYGTSGYEQYF.